This T cell receptor beta chain appears in the sequencing data of a study of PD-1 blockade in classical Hodgkin lymphoma. Sequenced by immunoSEQ multiplex PCR; TCRdb stores in-frame clones only, minus some. There are nearly 60,000 clones in the sample; around 93% occur only once, and about 10% lies in the top ten. All patients experienced relapse after autologous stem cell transplantation, and brentuximab vedotin exposure was variable. Deletions cut 5 bases from V and 5 bases from J, with 16 bases between. Germline V CDR1 and CDR2: MDHEN, SYDVKM. The CDR3 is 15 residues long. The sequencing used peripheral blood mononuclear cells (PBMCs), collected before the second cycle of nivolumab. The sequence was collected from a human donor with classical Hodgkin lymphoma. The gene calls are TRBV28 and TRBJ2-1; D perhaps matches TRBD2 (6 bases). The chain's CDR3 is CASSGGFTVHNEQFF. CDR3 nucleotide sequence: TGTGCCAGCAGTGGGGGGTTCACTGTCCACAATGAGCAGTTCTTC.